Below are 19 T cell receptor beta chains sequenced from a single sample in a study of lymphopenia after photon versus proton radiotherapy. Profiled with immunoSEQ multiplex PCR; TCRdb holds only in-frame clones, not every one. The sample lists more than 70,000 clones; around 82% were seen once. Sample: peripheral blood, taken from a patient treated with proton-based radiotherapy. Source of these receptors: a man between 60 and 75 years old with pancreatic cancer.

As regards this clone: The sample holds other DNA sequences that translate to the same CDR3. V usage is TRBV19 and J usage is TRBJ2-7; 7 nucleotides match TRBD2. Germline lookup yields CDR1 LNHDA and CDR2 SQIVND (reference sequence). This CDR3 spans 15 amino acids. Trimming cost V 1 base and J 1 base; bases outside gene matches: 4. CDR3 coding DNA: TGTGCCAGTAGTATAGGTTCCGGGAGGTCCTACGAGCAGTACTTC. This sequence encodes CASSIGSGRSYEQYF.

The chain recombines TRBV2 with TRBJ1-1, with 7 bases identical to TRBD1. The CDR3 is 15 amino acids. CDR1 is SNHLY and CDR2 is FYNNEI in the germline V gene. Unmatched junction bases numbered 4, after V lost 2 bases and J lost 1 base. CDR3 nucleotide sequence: TGTGCCAGCAGTGAATACAGGGGCGGGAACACTGAAGCTTTCTTT. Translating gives CASSEYRGGNTEAFF.

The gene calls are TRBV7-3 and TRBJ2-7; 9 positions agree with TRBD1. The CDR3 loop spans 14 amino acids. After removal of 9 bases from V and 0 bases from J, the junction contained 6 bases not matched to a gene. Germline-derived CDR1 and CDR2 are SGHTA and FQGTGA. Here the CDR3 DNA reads TGTGCCAGGGGACAGGGCTCAATCTCCTACGAGCAGTACTTC. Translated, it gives CARGQGSISYEQYF.

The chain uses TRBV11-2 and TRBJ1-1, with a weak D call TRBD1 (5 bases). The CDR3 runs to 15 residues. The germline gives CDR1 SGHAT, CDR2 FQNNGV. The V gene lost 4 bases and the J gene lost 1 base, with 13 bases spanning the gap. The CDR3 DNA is TGTGCCAGCAGCTGGGGCGCGGGGACGAACACTGAAGCTTTCTTT. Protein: CASSWGAGTNTEAFF.

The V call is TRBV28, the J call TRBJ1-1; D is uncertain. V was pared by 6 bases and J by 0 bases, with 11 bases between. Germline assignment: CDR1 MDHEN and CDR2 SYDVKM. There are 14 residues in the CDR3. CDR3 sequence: CASSSLVMNTEAFF. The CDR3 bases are TGTGCCAGCAGCTCTTTAGTGATGAACACTGAAGCTTTCTTT.

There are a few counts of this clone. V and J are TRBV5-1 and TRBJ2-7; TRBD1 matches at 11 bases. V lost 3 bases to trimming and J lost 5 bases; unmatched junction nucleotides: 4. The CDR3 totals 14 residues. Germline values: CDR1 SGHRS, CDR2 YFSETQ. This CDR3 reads CASSSRTGGDEQYF. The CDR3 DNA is TGCGCCAGCAGCTCTCGGACAGGGGGCGACGAGCAGTACTTC.

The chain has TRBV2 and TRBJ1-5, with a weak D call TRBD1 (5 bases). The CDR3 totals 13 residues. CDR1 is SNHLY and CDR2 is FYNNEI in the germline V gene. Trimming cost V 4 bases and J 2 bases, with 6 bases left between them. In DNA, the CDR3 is TGTGCCAGCAGTGTGGGGGGCAATCAGCCCCAGCATTTT. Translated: CASSVGGNQPQHF.

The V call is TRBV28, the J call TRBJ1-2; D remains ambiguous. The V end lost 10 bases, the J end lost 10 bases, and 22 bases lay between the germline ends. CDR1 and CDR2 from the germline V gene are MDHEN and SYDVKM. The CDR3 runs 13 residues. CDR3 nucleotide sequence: TGTGCCAACTTCGACACCGGTGGTCGAGTCTACACCTTC. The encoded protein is CANFDTGGRVYTF.

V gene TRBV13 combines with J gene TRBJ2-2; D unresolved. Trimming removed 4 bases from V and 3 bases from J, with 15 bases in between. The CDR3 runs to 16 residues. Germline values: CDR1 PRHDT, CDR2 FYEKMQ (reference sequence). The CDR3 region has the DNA TGTGCCAGCAGCTACCGGATGAGGACGGACACCGGGGAGCTGTTTTTT. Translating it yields CASSYRMRTDTGELFF.

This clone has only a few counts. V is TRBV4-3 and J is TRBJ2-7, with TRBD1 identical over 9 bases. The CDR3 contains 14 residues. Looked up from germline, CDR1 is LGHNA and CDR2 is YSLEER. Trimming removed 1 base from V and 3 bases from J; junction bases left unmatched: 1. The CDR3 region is CASSQADRGYEQYF. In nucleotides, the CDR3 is TGCGCCAGCAGCCAAGCGGACAGGGGCTACGAGCAGTACTTC.

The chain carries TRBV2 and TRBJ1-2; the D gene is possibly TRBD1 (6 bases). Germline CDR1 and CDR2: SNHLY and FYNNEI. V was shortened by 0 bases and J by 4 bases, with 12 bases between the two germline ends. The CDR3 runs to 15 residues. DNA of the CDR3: TGTGCCAGCAGTGAAGCGGATGGGACAATCTATGGCTACACCTTC. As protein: CASSEADGTIYGYTF.

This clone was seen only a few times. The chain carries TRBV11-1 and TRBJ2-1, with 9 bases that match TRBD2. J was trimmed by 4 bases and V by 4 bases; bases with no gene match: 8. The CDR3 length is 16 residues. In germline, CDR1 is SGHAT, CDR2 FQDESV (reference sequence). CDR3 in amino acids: CASSSREGLKYNEQFF. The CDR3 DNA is TGTGCCAGCAGCTCGCGGGAGGGGCTCAAATACAATGAGCAGTTCTTC. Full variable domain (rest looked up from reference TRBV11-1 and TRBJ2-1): EAEVAQSPRYKITEKSQAVAFWCDPISGHATLYWYRQILGQGPELLVQFQDESVVDDSQLPKDRFSAERLKGVDSTLKIQPAELGDSAMYLCASSSREGLKYNEQFFGPGTRLTVL.

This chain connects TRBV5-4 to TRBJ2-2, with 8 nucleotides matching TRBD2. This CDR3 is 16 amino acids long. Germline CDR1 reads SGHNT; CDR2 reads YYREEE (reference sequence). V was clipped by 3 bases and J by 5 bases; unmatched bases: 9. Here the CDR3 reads CASSSPAGGWTGELFF. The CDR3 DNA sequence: TGTGCCAGCAGCTCACCCGCGGGAGGATGGACCGGGGAGCTGTTTTTT.

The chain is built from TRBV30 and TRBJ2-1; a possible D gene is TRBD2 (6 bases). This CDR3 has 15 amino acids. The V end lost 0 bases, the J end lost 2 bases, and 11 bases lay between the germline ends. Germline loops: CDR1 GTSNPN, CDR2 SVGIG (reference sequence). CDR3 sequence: CAWSVGTATYNEQFF. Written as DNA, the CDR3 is TGTGCCTGGAGTGTCGGGACTGCTACCTACAATGAGCAGTTCTTC.

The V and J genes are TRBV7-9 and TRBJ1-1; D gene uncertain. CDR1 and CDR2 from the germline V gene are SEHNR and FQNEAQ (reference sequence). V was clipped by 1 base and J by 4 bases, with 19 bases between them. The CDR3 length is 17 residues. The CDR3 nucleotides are TGTGCCAGCAGCTTAGGTGTGGCACTGAGATCCCCCACTGAAGCTTTCTTT. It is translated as CASSLGVALRSPTEAFF.

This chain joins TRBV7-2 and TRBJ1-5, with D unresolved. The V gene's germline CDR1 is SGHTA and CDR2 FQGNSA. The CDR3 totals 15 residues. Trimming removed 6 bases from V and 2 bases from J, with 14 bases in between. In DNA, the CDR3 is TGTGCCAGCAGACCGAATTTGAGCGGCAATCAGCCCCAGCATTTT. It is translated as CASRPNLSGNQPQHF.

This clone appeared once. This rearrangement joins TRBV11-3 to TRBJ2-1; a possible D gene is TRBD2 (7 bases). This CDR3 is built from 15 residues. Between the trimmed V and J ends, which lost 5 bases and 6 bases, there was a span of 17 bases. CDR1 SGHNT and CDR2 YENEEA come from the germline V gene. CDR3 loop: CASSAHRGEGNEQFF. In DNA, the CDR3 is TGTGCCAGCAGCGCACATAGGGGGGAGGGCAATGAGCAGTTCTTC.

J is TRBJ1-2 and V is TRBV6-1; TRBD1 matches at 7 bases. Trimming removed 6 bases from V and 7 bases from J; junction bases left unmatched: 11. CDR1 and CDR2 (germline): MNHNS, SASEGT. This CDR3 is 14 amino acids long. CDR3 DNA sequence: TGTGCCAGCAGGGCTCTGGGCAGGGGGGGTGGCTACACCTTC. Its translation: CASRALGRGGGYTF.

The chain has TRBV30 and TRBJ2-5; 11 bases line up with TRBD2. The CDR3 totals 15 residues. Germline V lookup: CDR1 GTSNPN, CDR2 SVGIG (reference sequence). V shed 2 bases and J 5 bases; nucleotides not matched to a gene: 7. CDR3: CAWSLTSGGRETQYF. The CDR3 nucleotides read TGTGCCTGGAGTCTAACTAGCGGGGGCAGGGAGACCCAGTACTTC.